The entry below gives a single T cell receptor (beta chain) sequence along with its context. Its cognate antigen is unknown. TCRdb analysed the RACE reads with MiXCR anew, one entry per CDR3 protein. There are more than 80,000 distinct CDR3 sequences in the sample; more than 10% occur only once, and roughly 1.6% lies in the top ten. Time point in this sample: pre-sensitization, week 0. Described treatment: therapeutic diphenylcyclopropenone sensitization with weekly scalp DPC. The drawing of blood occurred before each patch test was applied. The CDR3 runs 14 residues. The germline CDR1 and CDR2 sequences are MDHEN and SYDVKM. V shed 1 base and J 6 bases; nucleotides not matched to a gene: 6. The data are from a study of human T cells and chemical hapten exposure. Study-wide context: Scalp application of diphenylcyclopropenone was performed weekly in patients across the entire roughly 25-week study. Study results and caveats: The donors suffered from alopecia, so their immune response may not match that of healthy people. There was no change with DPC sensitization in TCRs above 1 in 1000 frequency.

The chain uses TRBV28 and TRBJ2-7, with 7 nucleotides matching TRBD2. This specimen consisted of whole blood, obtained in connection with sensitization to the hapten diphenylcyclopropenone (DPC). The TCR sequence derives from a woman in her forties or fifties with alopecia areata. Some clones in this sample may be carry-over from other donors' samples. The CDR3 sequence is CASSLSGTTVEQYF. The DNA of the CDR3 is TGTGCCAGCAGTTTATCGGGGACTACGGTCGAGCAGTACTTC.